One sample yielded the 20 T cell receptor beta chains listed below, sequenced in a study of blood T cell repertoires in COVID-19. TCRdb's table, derived via immunoSEQ multiplex PCR, lists solely in-frame clones and lacks some. The sample includes some 91,000 clones, over 80% of them seen just once. The sequenced sample consisted of peripheral blood. These receptors came from a human donor in a cohort sampled during active COVID-19.

V and J are TRBV29-1 and TRBJ2-5, with D perhaps TRBD2 (6 bases). The V end lost 1 base, the J end lost 4 bases, and 13 bases lay between the germline ends. This CDR3 has 14 residues. Germline CDR1 is SQVTM and CDR2 is ANQGSEA. CDR3 region: CSVEGLVVGETQYF. In DNA form, the CDR3 reads TGCAGCGTTGAAGGACTAGTCGTTGGAGAGACCCAGTACTTC.

This chain connects TRBV10-3 to TRBJ2-7, with TRBD2 identical over 9 bases. This CDR3 has 15 residues. Unmatched junction bases numbered 12, after V lost 3 bases and J lost 9 bases. Germline lookup yields CDR1 ENHRY and CDR2 SYGVKD. The CDR3 nucleotides read TGTGCCATCAGTGATGGGGGGACTAGCCCAACGGGGCAGTACTTC. It yields the protein CAISDGGTSPTGQYF.

This chain connects TRBV24-1 to TRBJ1-1; 7 positions match TRBD1. The length of the CDR3 is 15 residues. CDR1 KGHDR and CDR2 SFDVKD come from the germline V gene. V gave up 7 bases and J gave up 0 bases; unmatched junction bases: 7. CDR3: CATRKDGQVNTEAFF. The CDR3 nucleotides are TGTGCCACCAGGAAAGACGGACAGGTGAACACTGAAGCTTTCTTT.

The J gene is TRBJ2-2, the V gene TRBV4-3, with D possibly TRBD2 on 5 matching bases. The CDR3 has 16 residues. V was clipped by 0 bases and J by 1 base, with 9 bases between them. Germline CDR1 is LGHNA and CDR2 is YSLEER. CDR3 loop: CASSQEPGKNTGELFF. The CDR3, as DNA: TGCGCCAGCAGCCAAGAACCGGGGAAGAACACCGGGGAGCTGTTTTTT.

The CDR3 region has the DNA TGCGCCAGCAGCCAGACAGCGCTTTCCTATAATTCACCCCTCCACTTT. Protein product: CASSQTALSYNSPLHF. The J gene is TRBJ1-6, the V gene TRBV4-3, with D perhaps TRBD1 (5 bases). Trimming took off 3 bases at V and 1 base at J, with 10 bases between the two ends. From germline, CDR1 is LGHNA and CDR2 YSLEER. This CDR3 comprises 16 residues.

The chain uses TRBV15 and TRBJ2-1; TRBD2 matches at 9 bases. Germline CDR1 reads LNHNV; CDR2 reads YYDKDF (reference sequence). CDR3 size: 19 residues. V lost 0 bases, J lost 5 bases, and 14 bases stayed unmatched. The CDR3, as DNA: TGTGCCACCAGCAGAGACCTGCCCGCGGGGGGGCTCTTAGACAATGAGCAGTTCTTC. Its translation is CATSRDLPAGGLLDNEQFF.

This clone was seen just once. The V and J genes are TRBV28 and TRBJ2-3, with a weak D call TRBD2 (7 bases). The CDR3 length is 14 residues. Trimming took 7 bases from V and 5 from J, leaving 16 bases between them. Germline loops: CDR1 MDHEN, CDR2 SYDVKM. CDR3 sequence reads: CASIGGVVRDTQYF. The CDR3 DNA sequence: TGTGCCAGCATAGGGGGGGTGGTACGAGATACGCAGTATTTT.

This clone was counted between two and nine times. The chain is built from TRBV7-3 and TRBJ2-2; possible D gene TRBD2, 5 bases. V was pared by 1 base and J by 5 bases, with 11 bases between. The CDR3 sequence is 15 residues long. Germline V gives CDR1 SGHTA, CDR2 FQGTGA. The CDR3 loop is CASSLRLGETGELFF. Written as DNA, the CDR3 is TGTGCCAGCAGCTTAAGGCTTGGGGAGACCGGGGAGCTGTTTTTT.

This clone has a single count. This rearrangement joins TRBV6-4 to TRBJ1-2, with 7 bases identical to TRBD1. V lost 3 bases and J lost 8; bases outside the gene matches: 9. The CDR3 length is 14 residues. Germline-derived CDR1 and CDR2 are MRHNA and SNTAGT. The chain's CDR3 is CASSESGTVRGYTF. The CDR3 DNA reads as TGTGCCAGCAGTGAGTCCGGGACAGTACGCGGCTACACCTTC.

This clone has only one observation. The chain has TRBV5-6 and TRBJ1-6, with TRBD1 identical over 9 bases. The trim removed 4 bases at V and 6 bases at J, leaving 2 bases unmatched. Germline CDR1 SGHDT, CDR2 YYEEEE. The CDR3 is 14 residues long. The CDR3 reads CASSLTGGNSPLHF. In DNA form, the CDR3 reads TGTGCCAGCAGCCTGACAGGGGGTAATTCACCCCTCCACTTT. Full variable domain (remainder filled in from reference TRBV5-6 and TRBJ1-6): DAGVTQSPTHLIKTRGQQVTLRCSPKSGHDTVSWYQQALGQGPQFIFQYYEEEERQRGNFPDRFSGHQFPNYSSELNVNALLLGDSALYLCASSLTGGNSPLHFGNGTRLTVT.

The CDR3 reads CASRKGLAYNEQFF. Here the CDR3 DNA reads TGTGCCAGCAGAAAGGGACTGGCCTACAATGAGCAGTTCTTC. J is TRBJ2-1 and V is TRBV28, with D maybe TRBD2 (6 bases). Germline CDR1 reads MDHEN; CDR2 reads SYDVKM. The V and J ends lost 6 bases and 2 bases respectively, with 11 bases between them. This CDR3 is 14 amino acids long.

The V gene is TRBV2, the J gene TRBJ2-7; 8 bases agree with TRBD1. The CDR3 is made up of 15 amino acids. From germline, CDR1 is SNHLY and CDR2 FYNNEI. The J segment lost 2 bases and the V segment lost 2 bases, leaving 5 bases of the junction unmatched. In nucleotides, the CDR3 is TGTGCCAGCAGTGAATCCGCGGGACAGGCCTACGAGCAGTACTTC. Its translation: CASSESAGQAYEQYF. The variable domain in full, completed from reference TRBV2 and TRBJ2-7, reads EPEVTQTPSHQVTQMGQEVILRCVPISNHLYFYWYRQILGQKVEFLVSFYNNEISEKSEIFDDQFSVERPDGSNFTLKIRSTKLEDSAMYFCASSESAGQAYEQYFGPGTRLTVT.

The rearrangement uses TRBV15 and TRBJ2-5; 7 bases are a match to TRBD1. V lost 5 bases to trimming and J lost 2 bases; unmatched junction nucleotides: 5. The CDR3 has 14 residues. Germline CDR1 LNHNV, CDR2 YYDKDF (reference sequence). The CDR3 DNA follows: TGTGCCACCAGCTCCGGACAGGAACAAGAGACCCAGTACTTC. It codes for CATSSGQEQETQYF.

The chain employs TRBV19 and TRBJ2-7; 8 bases are shared with TRBD1. The CDR3 consists of 14 residues. Per the germline V gene, CDR1 is LNHDA and CDR2 is SQIVND (reference sequence). V lost 2 bases to trimming and J lost 2 bases; unmatched junction nucleotides: 2. This CDR3 is CASSIRTGPYEQYF. The CDR3 DNA reads TGTGCCAGTAGTATACGGACAGGGCCCTACGAGCAGTACTTC.

V and J are TRBV5-1 and TRBJ2-5; TRBD1 aligns across 7 bases. This CDR3 comprises 13 residues. Trimming at V came to 2 bases and at J to 3 bases, leaving 1 base not matched to a gene. The germline V gene encodes CDR1 SGHRS and CDR2 YFSETQ. CDR3 coding DNA: TGCGCCAGCAGCTTTGGGACAGAAGAGACCCAGTACTTC. Translation: CASSFGTEETQYF.

This chain connects TRBV30 to TRBJ1-4, with no clear D. This CDR3 contains 10 residues. The V gene lost 2 bases and the J gene lost 7 bases, with 2 bases spanning the gap. Per the germline V gene, CDR1 is GTSNPN and CDR2 is SVGIG (reference sequence). The CDR3 loop reads CAWSREKLFF. In DNA, the CDR3 is TGTGCCTGGAGTCGTGAAAAACTGTTTTTT.

The chain employs TRBV28 and TRBJ2-1; D unresolved. Germline CDR1 reads MDHEN; CDR2 reads SYDVKM. Between the trimmed V and J ends, which lost 7 bases and 4 bases, there was a span of 14 bases. The CDR3 spans 14 residues. The CDR3 region is CASTPGSDYNEQFF. The CDR3 DNA is TGTGCCAGCACCCCCGGGTCAGATTACAATGAGCAGTTCTTC.

The chain recombines TRBV7-2 with TRBJ1-4, with 9 bases lining up with TRBD1. CDR3 length: 15 amino acids. The trim removed 3 bases at V and 6 bases at J, leaving 5 bases unmatched. The germline CDR1 and CDR2 sequences are SGHTA and FQGNSA. The CDR3 coding sequence is TGTGCCAGCAGCTTGACAGGGGGAGGTTATGAAAAACTGTTTTTT. It encodes CASSLTGGGYEKLFF.

This clone was found a few times. The chain carries TRBV27 and TRBJ2-6, with TRBD1 identical over 12 bases. V lost 1 base and J lost 2; bases outside the gene matches: 6. The CDR3 covers 19 residues. Germline-derived CDR1 and CDR2 are MNHEY and SMNVEV (reference sequence). Here the CDR3 reads CASSLLGQGAIAGANVLTF. CDR3 bases: TGTGCCAGCAGTTTATTGGGACAGGGGGCTATAGCTGGGGCCAACGTCCTGACTTTC.

This chain connects TRBV11-2 to TRBJ1-1, with D hard to call. The germline CDR1 and CDR2 sequences are SGHAT and FQNNGV. V was shortened by 5 bases and J by 0 bases, with 7 bases between the two germline ends. The CDR3 spans 13 residues. The CDR3 loop is CASSLTVNTEAFF. CDR3 DNA sequence: TGTGCCAGCAGCCTCACAGTGAACACTGAAGCTTTCTTT. Combining the CDR3 with reference TRBV11-2 and TRBJ1-1 gives the whole variable domain EAGVAQSPRYKIIEKRQSVAFWCNPISGHATLYWYQQILGQGPKLLIQFQNNGVVDDSQLPKDRFSAERLKGVDSTLKIQPAKLEDSAVYLCASSLTVNTEAFFGQGTRLTVV.